The 26 T cell receptor beta chains below all came from one sample that was sequenced in a study of cytomegalovirus exposure and HLA in healthy donors. The PCR was carried out with 60 Vbeta primers and 13 Jbeta primers. Sequenced by immunoSEQ multiplex PCR; TCRdb stores in-frame clones only, minus some. This table holds 180,000 or so clones, under 90% found once. The material sequenced was PBMCs. These receptors were obtained from a boy between 2 and 10 years old in good health and CMV-seronegative.

This chain joins TRBV5-6 and TRBJ1-1; 8 bases match TRBD1. Germline V gives CDR1 SGHDT, CDR2 YYEEEE. The trim removed 3 bases at V and 1 base at J, leaving 5 bases unmatched. There are 15 residues in the CDR3. The CDR3 loop is CASSSQGVGNTEAFF. Written as DNA, the CDR3 is TGTGCCAGCAGCTCACAGGGGGTTGGGAACACTGAAGCTTTCTTT.

The rearrangement joins TRBV4-3 to TRBJ2-5; 8 bases are shared with TRBD2. The V gene end was trimmed by 4 bases and the J gene end by 5 bases; junction bases not matched to a gene: 9. The CDR3 contains 15 residues. Looked up from germline, CDR1 is LGHNA and CDR2 is YSLEER. The CDR3 DNA follows: TGCGCCAGCAGCCTTCACGGGGGGGCTGGGGAGACCCAGTACTTC. This translates into CASSLHGGAGETQYF.

V usage is TRBV7-3 and J usage is TRBJ2-7, with 12 nucleotides matching TRBD1. Losses at the gene ends were 3 bases for V and 4 bases for J; bases not matched to a gene: 1. This CDR3 spans 14 amino acids. Germline V gene lookup returns CDR1 SGHTA and CDR2 FQGTGA. The CDR3 DNA follows: TGTGCCAGCAGCTTGGGACAGGGGGCGTACGAGCAGTACTTC. Amino acid sequence: CASSLGQGAYEQYF.

This chain connects TRBV4-2 to TRBJ2-5; a weak D match, TRBD2 (6 bases). Trimming took 0 bases from V and 4 from J, leaving 9 bases between them. Germline V gives CDR1 LGHNA, CDR2 YNFKEQ. This CDR3 comprises 14 residues. The CDR3, as DNA: TGTGCCAGCAGCCAAGATTTGCGGGGAGAGACCCAGTACTTC. This sequence encodes CASSQDLRGETQYF.

This chain links TRBV7-3 with TRBJ2-3; TRBD2 aligns across 8 bases. This CDR3 is built from 15 residues. The germline V gene has CDR1 SGHTA and CDR2 FQGTGA. The junction had 9 bases not matched to a gene; V was cut back by 4 bases and J by 6 bases. The CDR3 loop reads CASSSSGGAGDTQYF. CDR3 DNA sequence: TGTGCCAGCAGCTCCAGCGGGGGTGCGGGGGATACGCAGTATTTT.

The CDR3 sequence: CASSERANYGYTF. Written as DNA, the CDR3 is TGTGCCAGTAGCGAGCGAGCTAACTATGGCTACACCTTC. This sequence joins TRBV19 and TRBJ1-2; no clear D. Germline CDR1 and CDR2: LNHDA and SQIVND (reference sequence). V was clipped by 6 bases and J by 0 bases, with 8 bases between them. This CDR3 contains 13 residues.

V usage is TRBV5-4 and J usage is TRBJ2-5; 7 bases fit TRBD1. From germline, CDR1 is SGHNT and CDR2 YYREEE (reference sequence). With 4 bases clipped from V and 1 base from J, the junction kept 7 bases outside the gene matches. CDR3 length: 15 residues. This CDR3 reads CASSRSGQPQETQYF. As DNA, the CDR3 is TGTGCCAGCAGCCGCTCGGGACAGCCCCAAGAGACCCAGTACTTC.

This clone was observed once. The chain couples TRBV15 to TRBJ2-1; tentatively, D is TRBD2 (6 bases). V was shortened by 1 base and J by 7 bases, with 8 bases between the two germline ends. Per germline, CDR1 LNHNV and CDR2 YYDKDF (reference sequence). The CDR3 is 13 residues long. CDR3 DNA sequence: TGTGCCACCAGCAGAGGACGGGGGAATGAGCAGTTCTTC. Translating it yields CATSRGRGNEQFF.

This clone was seen once. CDR3 nucleotides: TGCGCCACCAGACTAGAACTCACAGATACGCAGTATTTT. Translating it yields CATRLELTDTQYF. This chain links TRBV5-1 with TRBJ2-3, with D possibly being TRBD2 (6 bases). The V and J ends lost 9 bases and 2 bases respectively, with 13 bases between them. The CDR3 loop spans 13 amino acids. Germline V gives CDR1 SGHRS, CDR2 YFSETQ.

The rearrangement joins TRBV27 to TRBJ1-1; 7 bases match TRBD1. Germline V gene data show CDR1 as MNHEY and CDR2 as SMNVEV (reference sequence). The V and J ends lost 3 bases and 5 bases, in that order; junction bases with no gene match: 6. The CDR3 covers 14 residues. For the CDR3, the DNA is TGTGCCAGCAGTTTCGTTGGGACAGAAACTGAAGCTTTCTTT. Amino acids: CASSFVGTETEAFF.

This clone was counted only a few times. The genes are TRBV20-1 and TRBJ1-2; perhaps TRBD1 as D (5 bases). V dropped 4 bases and J dropped 10 bases, with 10 bases sitting between them. The CDR3 has 10 amino acids. Looked up from germline, CDR1 is DFQATT and CDR2 is SNEGSKA (reference sequence). The CDR3 DNA reads as TGCAGTGCTAAACCCAGGGTCTACACCTTC. It is translated as CSAKPRVYTF.

The chain combines TRBV6-5 with TRBJ1-2; no reliable D call. Germline V CDR1 and CDR2: MNHEY, SVGAGI. Deletions cut 5 bases from V and 7 bases from J, with 14 bases between. The CDR3 runs 13 residues. The CDR3 sequence: CASSRTRDSGYTF. The CDR3 region has the DNA TGTGCCAGCAGTCGAACGAGGGATAGTGGCTACACCTTC.

The chain recombines TRBV10-3 with TRBJ1-1, with 9 bases aligning to TRBD1. This CDR3 has 16 residues. With 3 bases clipped from V and 1 base from J, the junction kept 6 bases outside the gene matches. From germline, CDR1 is ENHRY and CDR2 SYGVKD. CDR3 nucleotides: TGTGCCATCAGTGAACCGAAGACAGGGGGGAACACTGAAGCTTTCTTT. Its translation: CAISEPKTGGNTEAFF.

The rearrangement uses TRBV7-2 and TRBJ2-7, with 13 nucleotides matching TRBD2. The V segment lost 5 bases and the J segment 7 bases; nucleotides outside the gene matches: 5. Germline CDR1 and CDR2: SGHTA and FQGNSA. The CDR3 runs to 14 residues. The CDR3 reads CASSTSGGAGEQYF. CDR3 in DNA: TGTGCCAGCAGCACTAGCGGGGGGGCAGGGGAGCAGTACTTC.

The chain is built from TRBV5-6 and TRBJ2-7, with D possibly TRBD2 on 6 matching bases. The CDR3 is 13 residues long. V was pared by 0 bases and J by 4 bases, with 8 bases between. The germline gives CDR1 SGHDT, CDR2 YYEEEE. Here the CDR3 reads CASSLDGGYEQYF. In DNA, the CDR3 is TGTGCCAGCAGCTTGGATGGGGGGTACGAGCAGTACTTC.

The CDR3 is CASSLFGVRDRAYYEQYF. The CDR3 DNA reads as TGTGCCAGCAGTTTATTTGGGGTGCGGGACAGGGCTTACTACGAGCAGTACTTC. The gene calls are TRBV28 and TRBJ2-7, with 9 nucleotides matching TRBD1. The CDR3 consists of 18 residues. Per the germline V gene, CDR1 is MDHEN and CDR2 is SYDVKM. V lost 1 base, J lost 3 bases, and 13 bases stayed unmatched.

The chain links TRBV4-3 to TRBJ2-3; 9 bases map to TRBD1. The CDR3 has 15 amino acids. The V and J ends lost 5 bases and 2 bases, in that order; junction bases with no gene match: 5. Germline-derived CDR1 and CDR2 are LGHNA and YSLEER. CDR3 nucleotide sequence: TGCGCCAGCAGCGACCGGGACAGGGTCACAGATACGCAGTATTTT. This codes for CASSDRDRVTDTQYF.

This rearrangement joins TRBV2 to TRBJ2-3; D remains unclear. The CDR3 is made up of 17 amino acids. Germline V CDR1 and CDR2: SNHLY, FYNNEI. V gave up 3 bases and J gave up 1 base, with 17 bases separating them. The CDR3 DNA is TGTGCCAGCAGTGATCCCTATACGCCTACGGGCACAGATACGCAGTATTTT. Translated: CASSDPYTPTGTDTQYF.

This chain connects TRBV13 to TRBJ2-7; 8 positions agree with TRBD1. The trim removed 5 bases at V and 1 base at J, leaving 10 bases unmatched. The germline gives CDR1 PRHDT, CDR2 FYEKMQ (reference sequence). The CDR3 runs to 16 residues. This chain's CDR3 is CASSRWGTGLSYEQYF. For the CDR3, the DNA is TGTGCCAGCAGCCGCTGGGGGACAGGACTGTCCTACGAGCAGTACTTC.

J is TRBJ2-7 and V is TRBV5-6, with 9 bases that match TRBD1. The CDR3 is 13 residues long. J lost 4 bases, V lost 7 bases, and 6 bases had no gene match. Germline CDR1 is SGHDT and CDR2 is YYEEEE. CDR3 nucleotide sequence: TGTGCCAGCGGCCGACAGGGGGTTTACGAGCAGTACTTC. Its translation: CASGRQGVYEQYF.

This chain uses TRBV27 with TRBJ1-5; D might be TRBD1 (5 bases). Trimming took off 2 bases at V and 6 bases at J, with 11 bases between the two ends. Germline CDR1 reads MNHEY; CDR2 reads SMNVEV (reference sequence). The CDR3 sequence is 14 residues long. CDR3 region: CASSLRGRAQPQHF. The CDR3 DNA follows: TGTGCCAGCAGTTTACGGGGGAGGGCTCAGCCCCAGCATTTT.

This clone was seen a single time. The chain has TRBV6-6 and TRBJ1-2; D not resolved. The CDR3 totals 13 residues. V shed 9 bases and J shed 3 bases, with 14 bases lying between them. Germline V gene sequence: CDR1 MNHNY, CDR2 SVGAGI (reference sequence). CDR3 nucleotide sequence: TGTGCCAGTGGGGTGGGGAGTTACTATGGCTACACCTTC. Protein sequence: CASGVGSYYGYTF.

The rearrangement uses TRBV7-8 and TRBJ2-3; the D is unclear. V was shortened by 6 bases and J by 0 bases, with 10 bases between the two germline ends. From germline, CDR1 is SGHVS and CDR2 FQNEAQ. The CDR3 is 14 amino acids. The CDR3 region is CASRARSSTDTQYF. DNA for the CDR3: TGTGCCAGCAGAGCTAGGAGTAGCACAGATACGCAGTATTTT.

V gene TRBV28 combines with J gene TRBJ2-3, with 11 bases matching TRBD2. The J segment lost 4 bases and the V segment lost 6 bases, leaving 9 bases of the junction unmatched. From germline, CDR1 is MDHEN and CDR2 SYDVKM. CDR3 size: 16 residues. This CDR3 reads CASSRPTSGESDTQYF. The CDR3 DNA is TGTGCCAGCAGCCGACCGACTAGCGGGGAGTCAGATACGCAGTATTTT.

This clone appeared once. V is TRBV9 and J is TRBJ1-3; no clear D. Germline CDR1 SGDLS, CDR2 YYNGEE. Trimming stripped 0 bases from V and 0 bases from J, with 4 bases between. There are 14 residues in the CDR3. CDR3 nucleotide sequence: TGTGCCAGCAGCGTAGAGAGCTCTGGAAACACCATATATTTT. It specifies CASSVESSGNTIYF.

This chain uses TRBV2 with TRBJ2-1, with TRBD2 matching over 7 bases. Germline-derived CDR1 and CDR2 are SNHLY and FYNNEI. This CDR3 is 15 amino acids long. The V gene end was trimmed by 5 bases and the J gene end by 8 bases; junction bases not matched to a gene: 12. This CDR3 is CASSSRLAPSDEQFF. The CDR3 bases are TGTGCCAGCAGTTCACGACTAGCCCCTTCGGATGAGCAGTTCTTC.